This T cell receptor (beta chain) was sequenced during a study of HIV-infected patients and healthy controls. The wider study: CD8 counts did not change consistently during early therapy; the CD4:CD8 ratio climbed slightly. By the second bleed, viral load was undetectable in about 70% of the 16 patients.

By sample share, this clonotype is medium-sized. The target antigen is unknown. Reverse transcription used roughly 450 ng RNA and constant-region primers for alpha and beta. Separate chain-specific third strand synthesis with multiplexing indices produced the alpha and beta libraries. TCRdb itself ran the 5' RACE reads through MiXCR, one entry per CDR3 protein. Of approximately 10,000 distinct CDR3 sequences detected, less than 11% appear once; the ten largest clones hold 15% to 20%. Whole blood was used without fractionation, so all unsorted peripheral T cells were included. Study-level findings and limits: HIV-infected patients shared fewer CDR3 sequences between individuals than healthy controls. HIV-infected repertoires had significantly higher mean Gini indices than controls, possibly reflecting oligoclonality.

This specimen consisted of blood, obtained before antiretroviral therapy. This clonotype was obtained from an adult with HIV infection.

CDR3 DNA sequence: TGTGCCAGCAGTTACTCGCGGAGGAGCACAGATACGCAGTATTTT. It is translated as CASSYSRRSTDTQYF. This chain connects TRBV6-2 or TRBV6-3 to TRBJ2-3; TRBD2 is a possible D gene (5 bases). Germline CDR1 is MNHEY and CDR2 is SVGEGT. The CDR3 spans 15 residues. The V gene lost 0 bases and the J gene lost 0 bases, with 7 bases spanning the gap.